Listed here is a single TCR beta chain. The antigen is unknown. Germline CDR1 reads SGHDN; CDR2 reads FVKESK. The CDR3 loop spans 12 amino acids. V lost 0 bases and J lost 5, with 4 bases in between. These data belong to a study of T cell repertoires in cytomegalovirus infection. Study outcomes and limitations: Accumulated public TCR beta family frequency recognized individuals carrying CMV together with the relevant HLA.

TCRdb ran MiXCR on the reads and lists one entry per CDR3 protein. The table shows about 490,000 distinct CDR3 sequences, with approximately 11% occurring only once. The specimen was PBMCs. This TCR came from a human donor in good health (CMV status not recorded). Some clones in this sample may be carry-over from other donors' samples. V usage is TRBV14 and J usage is TRBJ2-5, with D uncertain. The CDR3, as DNA: TGTGCCAGCAGCCAAGACTGGGAGACCCAGTACTTC. Protein: CASSQDWETQYF.